This T cell receptor beta chain derives from a study of T cells in localized non-small cell lung cancer. Produced via immunoSEQ multiplex PCR; TCRdb's table is partial and in-frame only. The sample shows tens of thousands of clones, roughly 80% of them seen only once. General study points: One tumor region alone was sequenced, and heterogeneity therefore remains possible. In the blood, greater T cell density corresponded to longer overall survival. Within adjacent lung there appeared a median 57 of the top 100 tumor clones. Highest T cell clonality was seen in uninvolved adjacent lung, surpassing that measured in tumor.

In regard to this clone: The antigen remains undetermined.

The germline gives CDR1 MGHDK, CDR2 SYGVNS. V was trimmed by 5 bases and J by 8 bases, leaving 25 bases between them. CDR3 length equals 17 residues. This material consisted of peripheral blood, taken before any cancer treatment. The chain joins TRBV25-1 to TRBJ1-5; D perhaps matches TRBD1 (6 bases). The sequence derives from a male donor at least 60 years old with stage III squamous cell lung carcinoma. The CDR3: CASSPTRGGPQNEPQHF. CDR3 bases: TGTGCCAGCAGTCCGACCCGGGGGGGGCCGCAAAATGAGCCCCAGCATTTT.